This T cell receptor beta chain was identified during a study of T cells after yellow fever vaccination (dated by TCRdb to about 2019). A note on the overall study: Staining for CD3, CD45RA, CCR7 and CD95 was used to sort memory subsets (EM, EMRA, CM and Tscm) on a BD FACS Aria III. Memory subsets were sorted on days 0, 15 and 45 and at 18 months following primary vaccination, and on days 0, 15 and 45 following the 30-year booster. Blood was collected at multiple timepoints before and after primary and secondary immunization, and bulk PBMC replicates and cell subsets were isolated. The SMART-Seq v4 Ultra Low Input RNA kit was used to prepare libraries from fractions with low cell numbers. The cohort comprised two healthy male donors, one aged 18 to 30 and one aged 30 to 40 years. To follow T-cell clones before and after both primary and booster YFV17D yellow fever vaccination, bulk TCR alpha and beta repertoires underwent longitudinal sequencing. Overall results and qualifications from the work: Most clones expanded after primary vaccination were re-detected after the booster (around 96% of CD4 and around 88% of CD8), suggesting broad memory maintenance. Because the study included only two donors, the extent to which the findings can be generalized is limited. A small fraction of clonotypes showed up in both the CD4 and CD8 compartments, probably as a result of convergent recombination. FACS-sorted repertoires could contain abundant contaminating clonotypes from the bulk population, so computational filtering was required. The secondary T-cell response was found to be weaker but faster than the primary response, with a peak reached on day 5 rather than on day 15. In the sorted memory subsets on day 0, nearly all of the vaccine-responding clonotypes fell below detection.

The CDR3 numbers 13 residues from cysteine through phenylalanine. Only the CDR3 part of the read is kept: 39 bases, read in frame from the first base. The germline V gene sets CDR1 to SQVTM and CDR2 to ANQGSEA. Between the V and J ends, shortened by 2 bases and 10 bases respectively, the junction contains 16 bases. Data came from an Illumina NovaSeq 6000. TCR cDNA was synthesized by 5'RACE template switching, which introduced a universal primer site and unique molecular identifiers. Priming of cDNA synthesis was performed from both the TCR alpha and TCR beta constant segments. Libraries were amplified in two PCR steps, with sample barcodes and sequencing adapters added in the second step. Sequencing of libraries was performed on Illumina HiSeq 2500 (2x100 bp) or NovaSeq (2x150 bp). Regarding the original processing steps: MIGEC handled demultiplexing of reads and collapsing into UMI consensus sequences, while MiXCR performed V(D)J alignment. Vaccine-responding clonotypes were identified with edgeR using replicate PBMC samples, with FDR below 0.01 and a log2 fold change above 5 up to day 15 being required. CD4 or CD8 identity was assigned to each bulk clonotype according to whether the clonotype was present at higher abundance in the sequenced CD4 repertoire or the sequenced CD8 repertoire. To estimate how each clone was distributed across memory phenotypes, clonotype frequencies in memory subsets were weighted by the numbers of FACS-sorted cells. TCRdb reanalyzed the raw reads on its own, using fastp at Q25 for trimming and MiXCR for clone calling, and kept in-frame beta chains. Rows merge per CDR3 protein into single entries with the most common DNA and genes. Clone size and V and J calls follow TCRdb, not the original study. This sample is represented by approximately 58,000 distinct CDR3 sequences; approximately 6% of them were singletons. The ten largest clones capture roughly 28% of the sample.

Taken with the paper, the label for treatment or condition translates to: live attenuated yellow fever vaccine strain. PBMCs were isolated from peripheral blood using a standard Ficoll-Paque protocol. RNA from sorted memory subsets was extracted with the RNeasy Micro Kit. This clonotype was counted a few times. The sample holds no much larger clone one base away, and base qualities are not on file. The specimen comprised PBMCs, either bulk or a sorted T-cell subset (CD4+, CD8+, memory, or dextramer-sorted; not recorded which), sampled on the day of the yellow fever booster vaccination. The source of this sequence is a man aged 18 to 30 who received the YFV17D yellow fever vaccine. The rearranged chain carries TRBV29-1 and TRBJ2-3, and the D gene may be TRBD1, 7 bases matching. DNA sequence: TGCAGCGTTGAAACGGGCCAGGGGGACTCGCAGTATTTT. This is translated as CSVETGQGDSQYF.